The clone carrying this T cell receptor (beta chain) occurred a few times. This entry is derived from a study of response to subunit inactivated influenza vaccine. Using its own MiXCR run on the RT-PCR reads, TCRdb lists one record per CDR3 protein. The sample includes hundreds of thousands of distinct CDR3 sequences, about 10% of them seen just once. This CDR3 is built from 12 residues. These data are also associated with another study on T cells expressing NK-cell markers. That source adds: The authors generated TCR beta cDNA through 5'RACE template switching with UMIs.

Specimen: PBMCs from blood, collected on the day of vaccination. This receptor was identified in a man aged 45-65 years who received an inactivated influenza vaccine. This sequence joins TRBV21-1 and TRBJ2-4; the table calls TRBD2, which could not be checked here. TRBV21-1 is given as a pseudogene. The CDR3: CASSKGTHIQYF. CDR3 coding DNA: TGTGCCAGCAGCAAAGGGACTCACATTCAGTACTTC.